This T cell receptor beta chain was observed in a study of CD8+ T cells in alopecia areata. Notes on this clone: Its antigen remains unidentified.

Treatment denoted: oral pan-JAK inhibitor, 5-10 mg twice daily. Individuals with alopecia areata gave both lesional scalp punch biopsies and peripheral blood for collection. Points from the study as a whole: It was observed that many expanded lesional clones persisted in scalp and blood during tofacitinib. Elevated clonality characterized lesional scalp relative to normal scalp, particularly in alopecia totalis/universalis.

This CDR3 comprises 17 residues. Germline V CDR1 and CDR2: MNHEY, SMNVEV (reference sequence). J lost 1 base, V lost 5 bases, and 11 bases had no gene match. Following RNA extraction, reverse transcription yielded cDNA that acted as the sequencing template. Some clones are missing from TCRdb's copy, which holds only in-frame ones; the method was immunoSEQ multiplex PCR. The table lists about 140,000 clones, roughly 80% of them singletons. Sample: CD8+ T cells sorted from blood, taken at week 4, from a patient treated with tofacitinib. The receptor's source is a human donor with alopecia areata. This rearrangement joins TRBV27 to TRBJ1-5, with 7 bases that match TRBD1. CDR3 bases: TGTGCCAGCAGTACCTCATTCGGGACAGCAAGCAATCAGCCCCAGCATTTT. Amino acid sequence: CASSTSFGTASNQPQHF.